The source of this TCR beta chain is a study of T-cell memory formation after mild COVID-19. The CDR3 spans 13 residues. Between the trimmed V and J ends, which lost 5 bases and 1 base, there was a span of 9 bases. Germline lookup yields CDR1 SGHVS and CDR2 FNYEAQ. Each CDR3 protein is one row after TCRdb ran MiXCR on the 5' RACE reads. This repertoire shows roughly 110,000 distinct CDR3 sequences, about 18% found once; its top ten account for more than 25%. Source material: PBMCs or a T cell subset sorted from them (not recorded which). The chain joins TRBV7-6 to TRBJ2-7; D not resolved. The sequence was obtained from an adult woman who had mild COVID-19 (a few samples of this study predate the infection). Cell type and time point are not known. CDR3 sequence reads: CASSHGSSYEQYF. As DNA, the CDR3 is TGTGCCAGCAGCCACGGGTCGTCCTACGAGCAGTACTTC.